Listed below are T cell receptor beta chains from one sample, sequenced in a study of beta chain features in type 1 diabetes. TCRdb's copy holds only in-frame clones and misses some; the assay was immunoSEQ multiplex PCR. This table holds a few hundred thousand clones, about 18% found once. Sequencing was carried out using naive CD4+ T cells from blood. These receptors all stem from a woman aged 18-29 years in good health. The CDR3 runs from the conserved cysteine through the conserved F or W. The D gene is left open where the match is weak. Not every row has a clone size; where given, it reads once, few, many or a size class.

TRBD1 | TRBJ2-1 | TRBV5-6 | few | TGTGCCAGCAGCAGAGGCACAGGGGAATCTGAGCAGTTCTTC | CASSRGTGESEQFF
- | TRBJ1-2 | TRBV20-1 | few | TGCAGTGCTAGTGTGGGCAGTGGCTACACCTTC | CSASVGSGYTF
TRBD1 | TRBJ2-3 | TRBV15 | - | TGTGCCACCAGGATCCCGACAGGGGAATCGGGCACAGATACGCAGTATTTT | CATRIPTGESGTDTQYF
- | TRBJ1-6 | TRBV7-9 | few | TGTGCCAGCAGCTTATCAGGGATGGAAGGTTCACCCCTCCACTTT | CASSLSGMEGSPLHF
- | TRBJ2-5 | TRBV30 | few | TGTGCCTGGAGTTGGGGGGAAGAGACCCAGTACTTC | CAWSWGEETQYF
- | TRBJ2-3 | TRBV7-9 | - | TGTGCCAGCAGCTCCTCCCCCTCGCGGGGAAGCACAGATACGCAGTATTTT | CASSSSPSRGSTDTQYF
TRBD2 | TRBJ2-1 | TRBV25-1 | few | TGTGCCAGCACATCTAGCGGAGGCTCCTACAATGAGCAGTTCTTC | CASTSSGGSYNEQFF
- | TRBJ2-5 | TRBV23-1 | few | TGCGCCAGCAGTCAATCGGCCCCGGAGACCCAGTACTTC | CASSQSAPETQYF
- | TRBJ2-1 | TRBV7-6 | few | TGTGCCAGCAGCTTAGAGGAGCAGCAGTTCTTC | CASSLEEQQFF
- | TRBJ1-1 | TRBV30 | - | TGTGCCTGGAGTGTTGGGTGGGGGGCTGAAGCTTTCTTT | CAWSVGWGAEAFF
- | TRBJ1-6 | TRBV7-2 | - | TGTGCCAGCAGCGGCAGGGATTATTCACCCCTCCACTTT | CASSGRDYSPLHF
TRBD2 | TRBJ2-1 | TRBV30 | - | TGTGCCTGGATGGGCGGGACTAGCGGGAGAGGTGCCTACAATGAGCAGTTCTTC | CAWMGGTSGRGAYNEQFF
- | TRBJ1-4 | TRBV4-1 | once | TGCGCCAGCAGCCTAGCACCGGACAGTCTTAGAGAACTGTTTTTT | CASSLAPDSLRELFF
TRBD1 | TRBJ1-2 | TRBV5-1 | few | TGCGCCAGCAGCCCGGGGGACAGGGATGTTTATGGCTACACCTTC | CASSPGDRDVYGYTF
TRBD1 | TRBJ2-1 | TRBV29-1 | few | TGCAGCGTTCGGGGACAGACATACAATGAGCAGTTCTTC | CSVRGQTYNEQFF
- | TRBJ2-5 | TRBV7-2 | few | TGTGCCAGCAGCTTATACCGAGGGCTCCAAGAGACCCAGTACTTC | CASSLYRGLQETQYF
TRBD2 | TRBJ2-7 | TRBV30 | - | TGTGCCTGGAACAGGGGGACTAGCGGGAGGATGCAGTACTTC | CAWNRGTSGRMQYF
TRBD1 | TRBJ1-2 | TRBV7-2 | few | TGTGCCAGCAGCCTCCACCCAGGACAGGGCGGGGGCTACACCTTC | CASSLHPGQGGGYTF
- | TRBJ1-5 | TRBV4-3 | - | TGCGCCAGCAGCCAAGCCCCAGGGATGGAACAGCCCCAGCATTTT | CASSQAPGMEQPQHF
TRBD2 | TRBJ2-3 | TRBV18 | - | TGTGCCTCCCGGCGAGCGGGAGATCCCACAGATACGCAGTATTTT | CASRRAGDPTDTQYF
- | TRBJ1-4 | TRBV30 | few | TGTGCCTGGGCGGCTCCAAACTTCGGTAATGAAAAACTGTTTTTT | CAWAAPNFGNEKLFF
- | TRBJ1-1 | TRBV18 | few | TGTGCCAGCTCACCGTCACGCGATACTTTCTTT | CASSPSRDTFF
TRBD2 | TRBJ2-5 | TRBV7-9 | few | TGTGCCAGCAGCACGTCTGTTACTATTGCGGGAGGGCCAGAGACCCAGTACTTC | CASSTSVTIAGGPETQYF
- | TRBJ1-2 | TRBV5-6 | once | TGTGCCAGCTCGATCGGAGGCGACTATGGCTACACCTTC | CASSIGGDYGYTF
- | TRBJ2-2 | TRBV25-1 | - | TGTGCCAGCAGTGAATCTGGGCAATCCGGGGAGCTGTTTTTT | CASSESGQSGELFF
TRBD2 | TRBJ2-5 | TRBV29-1 | few | TGCAGCGTCGACGGGACTAGCGGTCCCCAAGAGACCCAGTACTTC | CSVDGTSGPQETQYF
- | TRBJ2-5 | TRBV4-1 | - | TGCGCCAGCAGCCTTCTCCCCGCGGAGCGAGAGACCCAGTACTTC | CASSLLPAERETQYF
- | TRBJ2-2 | TRBV5-1 | - | TGCGCCAGCAGCGAAACAGCGGGCGTTCTGTTTTTT | CASSETAGVLFF
- | TRBJ1-2 | TRBV30 | - | TGTGCCTTTACGGACATGTCTAACTATGGCTACACCTTC | CAFTDMSNYGYTF
- | TRBJ2-2 | TRBV5-1 | few | TGCGCCAGCAGCTTCGTCTCCGGGGAGCTGTTTTTT | CASSFVSGELFF
TRBD2 | TRBJ2-1 | TRBV2 | few | TGTGCCAGCAGTGTTGCGGGAGTCTACAATGAGCAGTTCTTC | CASSVAGVYNEQFF
TRBD1 | TRBJ1-1 | TRBV7-9 | - | TGTGCCAGCAGCTTCGCAGGGGGCTGGACTGAAGCTTTCTTT | CASSFAGGWTEAFF
- | TRBJ1-1 | TRBV4-1 | few | TGCGCCAGCAGCCCACAGGTGAACACTGAAGCTTTCTTT | CASSPQVNTEAFF
- | TRBJ2-2 | TRBV30 | - | TGTGCCTGGAGTGTAAGGGGCACCGGGGAGCTGTTTTTT | CAWSVRGTGELFF
- | TRBJ1-2 | TRBV29-1 | few | TGCAGCGTTGAAGATCTTGGGGAGGCCCCCTCTCTAGGCTACACCTTC | CSVEDLGEAPSLGYTF
- | TRBJ1-1 | TRBV9 | - | TGTGCCAGCGGGCCGCCGAACACTGAAGCTTTCTTT | CASGPPNTEAFF
- | TRBJ1-2 | TRBV15 | few | TGTGCCACCAGCAGAGGGGGGGACCGGGATGGCTACACCTTC | CATSRGGDRDGYTF
- | TRBJ2-1 | TRBV18 | - | TGTGCCAGCTCACCCGGGGGACTCTTTCCTAACAATGAGCAGTTCTTC | CASSPGGLFPNNEQFF
TRBD1 | TRBJ1-2 | TRBV7-2 | - | TGTGCCAGCAGCTTAGCGGAGTCAGGGGGCTTTGGCTACACCTTC | CASSLAESGGFGYTF
- | TRBJ2-5 | TRBV7-2 | few | TGTGCCAGCAGCGGCCTTCAAGAGACCCAGTACTTC | CASSGLQETQYF
- | TRBJ2-1 | TRBV4-2 | - | TGTGCCAGCAGCCAAGATTATGGGGAGAGCTCCTACAATGAGCAGTTCTTC | CASSQDYGESSYNEQFF
TRBD2 | TRBJ2-1 | TRBV18 | once | TGTGCCAGCTCTCGCGGGACTAGCGGGAGCAATGAGCAGTTCTTC | CASSRGTSGSNEQFF
- | TRBJ1-4 | TRBV11-1 | - | TGTGCCAGCAGCCCCAGAGACGGGTCAACTAATGAAAAACTGTTTTTT | CASSPRDGSTNEKLFF
TRBD1 | TRBJ2-5 | TRBV29-1 | few | TGCAGCGTTTATGGGACAGGGGGGAAAGAGACCCAGTACTTC | CSVYGTGGKETQYF
- | TRBJ1-3 | TRBV30 | - | TGTGCCTGGAGTGAAATAGGAGCTGGAAACACCATATATTTT | CAWSEIGAGNTIYF
- | TRBJ1-2 | TRBV18 | - | TGTGCCAGCTCATCGGGACACCAAAACTATGGCTACACCTTC | CASSSGHQNYGYTF
- | TRBJ1-6 | TRBV9 | few | TGTGCCAGCAGCTTAAGGGGGAGCACCTATAATTCACCCCTCCACTTT | CASSLRGSTYNSPLHF
- | TRBJ2-2 | TRBV25-1 | few | TGTGCCAGCAGTGTAAACAGGAACACCGGGGAGCTGTTTTTT | CASSVNRNTGELFF
TRBD1 | TRBJ1-1 | TRBV11-1 | - | TGTGCCAGCAGCTTCCGGGGGACAGGGTCAACTGAAGCTTTCTTT | CASSFRGTGSTEAFF
- | TRBJ1-1 | TRBV19 | - | TGTGCCAGTAGTATCCCGACAGCCAACATGAACACTGAAGCTTTCTTT | CASSIPTANMNTEAFF
- | TRBJ2-7 | TRBV18 | few | TGTGCCAGCTCACCATCACAGAACGAGCAGTACTTC | CASSPSQNEQYF
TRBD2 | TRBJ2-5 | TRBV6-6 | few | TGTGCCAGCAGAGGGAGCGGGAACGGACAAGAGACCCAGTACTTC | CASRGSGNGQETQYF
TRBD1 | TRBJ1-1 | TRBV20-1 | - | TGCAGTGCTAAGGACAGGAGTAGGGCTTTCTTT | CSAKDRSRAFF
TRBD2 | TRBJ2-1 | TRBV9 | - | TGTGCCAGCAGCGAGAGGACTAGCGGTAACAATGAGCAGTTCTTC | CASSERTSGNNEQFF
- | TRBJ1-1 | TRBV10-3 | few | TGTGCCATCAGCGAAGCCAACACTGAAGCTTTCTTT | CAISEANTEAFF
- | TRBJ1-5 | TRBV2 | - | TGTGCCAGCACCACCACGCGGGACCTTTATAACCATCAGCCCCAGCATTTT | CASTTTRDLYNHQPQHF
TRBD1 | TRBJ2-1 | TRBV15 | few | TGTGCCACCAGCAGCCGCTGGGACAGGGGGAATGAGCAGTTCTTC | CATSSRWDRGNEQFF